A single sample gave rise to the 6 T cell receptor beta chains below, sequenced in a study of T cells after yellow fever vaccination. TCRdb ran MiXCR on the 5' RACE reads and lists one entry per CDR3 protein. The repertoire has approximately 160,000 distinct CDR3 sequences, 9.3% of them found once; the top ten carry around 40%. The sample consisted of CD8+ T cells sorted from PBMCs, taken 45 days after the yellow fever booster vaccination. These receptors were collected from a man aged 18 to 30 who received the YFV17D yellow fever vaccine.

This clonotype showed up many times. The rearrangement links TRBV14 to TRBJ2-7; the D is unclear. The V gene's germline CDR1 is SGHDN and CDR2 FVKESK. The CDR3 is 13 residues long. With 5 bases removed from V and 6 bases from J, the gap between germline ends came to 14 bases. CDR3 bases: TGTGCCAGCAGCTCCTGGACGATTTCCGAGCAGTACTTC. Amino acid sequence: CASSSWTISEQYF.

Only a few counts were recorded for this clonotype. V and J are TRBV2 and TRBJ2-7; either TRBD1 or TRBD2 may supply D (5 bases each). Trimming pared 6 bases from V and 1 base from J, leaving 13 bases between. The germline V gene has CDR1 SNHLY and CDR2 FYNNEI. The CDR3 is made up of 14 amino acids. Written as DNA, the CDR3 is TGTGCCAGCAGCGCCGGGACGGCTTCCTACGAGCAGTACGTC. It yields the protein CASSAGTASYEQYV.

J is TRBJ2-7 and V is TRBV11-3, with a tentative D call TRBD2 (5 bases). The V end was cut by 2 bases, the J end by 5 bases, with 10 bases between. CDR1 and CDR2 from the germline V gene are SGHNT and YENEEA. CDR3 length: 13 residues. The CDR3 bases are TGTGCCAGCAGCTTATCCGGGGTTGACGAGCAGTACTTC. It is translated as CASSLSGVDEQYF.

The gene calls are TRBV7-6 and TRBJ1-6; D not certain. The V gene lost 1 base and the J gene lost 4 bases, with 11 bases spanning the gap. CDR1 SGHVS and CDR2 FNYEAQ come from the germline V gene. This CDR3 comprises 16 residues. The CDR3 sequence: CASSLGKLPYNSPLHF. CDR3 in DNA: TGTGCCAGCAGCTTAGGGAAGCTACCTTATAATTCACCCCTCCACTTT.

V and J are TRBV11-2 and TRBJ1-5; 10 positions agree with TRBD1. Germline V gene data show CDR1 as SGHAT and CDR2 as FQNNGV. V shed 5 bases, J shed 3 bases, and the junction held 10 bases outside the gene matches. The CDR3 covers 17 residues. CDR3 sequence: CASSPGIGTGVNQPQHF. CDR3 sequence (DNA): TGTGCCAGCAGCCCAGGTATTGGGACAGGGGTCAATCAGCCCCAGCATTTT. The full variable domain, its missing parts supplied by reference TRBV11-2 and TRBJ1-5, is EAGVAQSPRYKIIEKRQSVAFWCNPISGHATLYWYQQILGQGPKLLIQFQNNGVVDDSQLPKDRFSAERLKGVDSTLKIQPAKLEDSAVYLCASSPGIGTGVNQPQHFGDGTRLSIL.

The CDR3: CASSFGTATSGDEQYV. CDR3 sequence (DNA): TGTGCCAGCAGCTTTGGGACGGCCACTAGCGGGGACGAGCAGTACGTC. The chain uses TRBV7-9 and TRBJ2-7, with TRBD2 identical over 10 bases. With V trimmed by 3 bases and J by 5 bases, 10 bases remained unmatched. The CDR3 loop spans 16 amino acids. CDR1 is SEHNR and CDR2 is FQNEAQ in the germline V gene (reference sequence).